This is a list of T cell receptor beta chains from one sample in a study of T cell responses to AZD1222 COVID-19 vaccine. This table comes from immunoSEQ multiplex PCR, and its TCRdb copy is limited to in-frame clones, with some not included. The repertoire consists of tens of thousands of clones, with approximately 89% occurring once and the leading ten covering about 15%. Sequencing used peripheral blood, obtained on day 0 of AZD1222 vaccination. The receptor set was obtained from an adult in good health. Each CDR3 is given with its conserved first and last residue. Each record gives: V gene, J gene, clone size, D gene, CDR3 protein, CDR3 DNA. The D gene is left open where the match is weak. Size tells how often a clone was seen (once, few, many) or the class of an expanded clone, and some rows leave it out.

v_gene: TRBV27; j_gene: TRBJ2-5; abundance: .; d_gene: TRBD1; CDR3aa: CATRTGGATETQYF; CDR3nt: TGTGCCACACGGACAGGGGGCGCGACAGAGACCCAGTACTTC
v_gene: TRBV6-5; j_gene: TRBJ2-7; abundance: .; d_gene: TRBD1; CDR3aa: CASSRGPLEQYF; CDR3nt: TGTGCCAGCAGCAGGGGGCCCCTAGAGCAGTACTTC
v_gene: TRBV5-8; j_gene: TRBJ1-5; abundance: .; d_gene: .; CDR3aa: CASSLVGYNQPQHF; CDR3nt: TGTGCCAGCAGCTTGGTAGGGTATAATCAGCCCCAGCATTTT
v_gene: TRBV19; j_gene: TRBJ2-7; abundance: .; d_gene: TRBD1; CDR3aa: CASSMEQGAWEQYF; CDR3nt: TGTGCCAGTAGTATGGAGCAGGGGGCTTGGGAGCAGTACTTC
v_gene: TRBV29-1; j_gene: TRBJ1-3; abundance: .; d_gene: .; CDR3aa: CSVGQHSGNTIYF; CDR3nt: TGCAGCGTTGGTCAGCACTCTGGAAACACCATATATTTT
v_gene: TRBV30; j_gene: TRBJ1-5; abundance: .; d_gene: .; CDR3aa: CAWSEDSNQPQHF; CDR3nt: TGTGCCTGGAGCGAGGATAGCAATCAGCCCCAGCATTTT
v_gene: TRBV12-3/TRBV12-4; j_gene: TRBJ1-2; abundance: .; d_gene: .; CDR3aa: CASRLGGLDGYTF; CDR3nt: TGTGCCAGCAGACTAGGGGGGTTGGATGGCTACACCTTC
v_gene: TRBV4-2; j_gene: TRBJ2-6; abundance: .; d_gene: .; CDR3aa: CASSQDFTAGVNVLTF; CDR3nt: TGTGCCAGCAGCCAAGATTTTACAGCTGGGGTCAACGTCCTGACTTTC
v_gene: TRBV23-1; j_gene: TRBJ1-1; abundance: .; d_gene: TRBD1; CDR3aa: CASSPGTANTEAFF; CDR3nt: TGCGCCAGCAGTCCAGGGACAGCGAACACTGAAGCTTTCTTT
v_gene: TRBV2; j_gene: TRBJ1-2; abundance: .; d_gene: TRBD1; CDR3aa: CASRDGQGASGYTF; CDR3nt: TGTGCCAGCAGGGACGGACAGGGGGCGAGTGGCTACACCTTC
v_gene: TRBV5-1; j_gene: TRBJ2-7; abundance: .; d_gene: .; CDR3aa: CASSLEQNEQYF; CDR3nt: TGCGCCAGCAGCTTGGAACAAAACGAGCAGTACTTC
v_gene: TRBV6-5; j_gene: TRBJ1-2; abundance: .; d_gene: TRBD1; CDR3aa: CASREPDRVYGYTF; CDR3nt: TGTGCCAGCAGGGAGCCGGACAGGGTCTATGGCTACACCTTC
v_gene: TRBV6-1; j_gene: TRBJ1-1; abundance: .; d_gene: .; CDR3aa: CASSEQTGVNTEAFF; CDR3nt: TGTGCCAGCAGTGAACAGACAGGAGTTAACACTGAAGCTTTCTTT
v_gene: TRBV3-1/TRBV3-2; j_gene: TRBJ1-1; abundance: .; d_gene: .; CDR3aa: CASSQDPGVTEAFF; CDR3nt: TGTGCCAGCAGCCAAGATCCGGGCGTCACTGAAGCTTTCTTT
v_gene: TRBV11-3; j_gene: TRBJ2-7; abundance: .; d_gene: .; CDR3aa: CASSWENEQYF; CDR3nt: TGTGCCAGCAGCTGGGAAAACGAGCAGTACTTC
v_gene: TRBV5-4; j_gene: TRBJ2-2; abundance: .; d_gene: TRBD2; CDR3aa: CASSWGLAGEAGELFF; CDR3nt: TGTGCCAGCAGCTGGGGACTAGCGGGAGAGGCCGGGGAGCTGTTTTTT
v_gene: TRBV7-2; j_gene: TRBJ2-1; abundance: .; d_gene: TRBD2; CDR3aa: CASSLDLAGEGSKQFF; CDR3nt: TGTGCCAGCAGCTTAGATCTAGCGGGAGAAGGATCGAAGCAGTTCTTC
v_gene: TRBV5-4; j_gene: TRBJ2-3; abundance: .; d_gene: .; CDR3aa: CASSSGLSTDTQYF; CDR3nt: TGTGCCAGCAGCTCGGGACTTAGCACAGATACGCAGTATTTT
v_gene: TRBV6-4; j_gene: TRBJ2-3; abundance: once; d_gene: .; CDR3aa: CASSDSGGGGDTQYF; CDR3nt: TGTGCCAGCAGTGACTCGGGAGGCGGAGGAGATACGCAGTATTTT
v_gene: TRBV5-1; j_gene: TRBJ2-2; abundance: few; d_gene: .; CDR3aa: CASREGPNTGELFF; CDR3nt: TGCGCCAGCAGAGAGGGCCCGAACACCGGGGAGCTGTTTTTT
v_gene: TRBV30; j_gene: TRBJ1-4; abundance: .; d_gene: .; CDR3aa: CASRRDHATNEKLFF; CDR3nt: TGTGCCTCCCGACGAGATCATGCAACTAATGAAAAACTGTTTTTT
v_gene: TRBV2; j_gene: TRBJ1-3; abundance: .; d_gene: .; CDR3aa: CASSEPGAPGNTIYF; CDR3nt: TGTGCCAGCAGTGAACCGGGGGCACCTGGAAACACCATATATTTT
v_gene: TRBV7-8; j_gene: TRBJ1-6; abundance: .; d_gene: .; CDR3aa: CASSTRHNSPLHF; CDR3nt: TGTGCCAGCAGCACCCGACATAATTCACCCCTCCACTTT
v_gene: TRBV29-1; j_gene: TRBJ1-2; abundance: .; d_gene: .; CDR3aa: CSVEEGGLIGYTF; CDR3nt: TGCAGCGTTGAAGAAGGGGGGCTGATAGGCTACACCTTC
v_gene: TRBV12-5; j_gene: TRBJ1-5; abundance: once; d_gene: .; CDR3aa: CASGLGPGSGAQHF; CDR3nt: TGTGCTAGTGGTTTGGGCCCAGGGAGTGGGGCCCAGCATTTT
v_gene: TRBV29-1; j_gene: TRBJ2-5; abundance: .; d_gene: .; CDR3aa: CSVGSGGSETQYF; CDR3nt: TGCAGCGTTGGTAGCGGAGGGTCAGAGACCCAGTACTTC
v_gene: TRBV5-1; j_gene: TRBJ1-4; abundance: .; d_gene: .; CDR3aa: CASSLDTSGPTNEKLFF; CDR3nt: TGCGCCAGCAGCTTGGATACCTCAGGGCCAACTAATGAAAAACTGTTTTTT
v_gene: TRBV12-3/TRBV12-4; j_gene: TRBJ1-2; abundance: .; d_gene: TRBD1; CDR3aa: CASSLDRGYGYTF; CDR3nt: TGTGCCAGCAGTTTGGACAGGGGCTATGGCTACACCTTC
v_gene: TRBV14; j_gene: TRBJ1-2; abundance: .; d_gene: .; CDR3aa: CASSQSRAGYTF; CDR3nt: TGTGCCAGCAGCCAATCACGTGCCGGCTACACCTTC
v_gene: TRBV7-2; j_gene: TRBJ1-1; abundance: few; d_gene: .; CDR3aa: CASSLGNWNTEAFF; CDR3nt: TGTGCCAGCAGCTTAGGAAATTGGAACACTGAAGCTTTCTTT
v_gene: TRBV4-3; j_gene: TRBJ1-4; abundance: .; d_gene: .; CDR3aa: CASSQLGEKLFF; CDR3nt: TGCGCCAGCAGCCAGTTAGGGGAAAAACTGTTTTTT
v_gene: TRBV5-1; j_gene: TRBJ2-5; abundance: .; d_gene: .; CDR3aa: CASSLGQLETQYF; CDR3nt: TGCGCCAGCAGCTTGGGGCAGTTAGAGACCCAGTACTTC
v_gene: TRBV2; j_gene: TRBJ1-4; abundance: .; d_gene: .; CDR3aa: CASSRGINEKLFF; CDR3nt: TGTGCCAGCTCCAGGGGCATTAATGAAAAACTGTTTTTT
v_gene: TRBV7-2; j_gene: TRBJ1-1; abundance: .; d_gene: .; CDR3aa: CASSVGGGTEAFF; CDR3nt: TGTGCCAGCAGCGTAGGGGGAGGCACTGAAGCTTTCTTT
v_gene: TRBV6-2/TRBV6-3; j_gene: TRBJ1-1; abundance: once; d_gene: .; CDR3aa: CASSNHIEAFF; CDR3nt: TGTGCCAGCAGTAACCACATTGAAGCTTTCTTT
v_gene: TRBV5-1; j_gene: TRBJ2-7; abundance: .; d_gene: .; CDR3aa: CASSLGTSTYEQYF; CDR3nt: TGCGCCAGCAGCCTCGGGACTTCGACCTACGAGCAGTACTTC
v_gene: TRBV5-4; j_gene: TRBJ2-3; abundance: once; d_gene: .; CDR3aa: CASSFRSSRTDTQYF; CDR3nt: TGTGCCAGCAGCTTTAGAAGTTCTCGGACAGATACGCAGTATTTT
v_gene: TRBV11-3; j_gene: TRBJ2-1; abundance: .; d_gene: .; CDR3aa: CASSLGVLGAYNEQFF; CDR3nt: TGTGCCAGCAGCTTAGGGGTCCTAGGGGCCTACAATGAGCAGTTCTTC
v_gene: TRBV19; j_gene: TRBJ1-2; abundance: .; d_gene: TRBD1; CDR3aa: CATNPGQHYGYTF; CDR3nt: TGTGCCACCAACCCGGGACAGCACTATGGCTACACCTTC
v_gene: TRBV19; j_gene: TRBJ2-3; abundance: .; d_gene: TRBD2; CDR3aa: CASSKGTSGSTDTQYF; CDR3nt: TGTGCCAGTAGTAAAGGGACTAGCGGGAGCACAGATACGCAGTATTTT
v_gene: TRBV30; j_gene: TRBJ1-1; abundance: .; d_gene: .; CDR3aa: CAWSLGQQNTEAFF; CDR3nt: TGTGCCTGGAGCTTGGGGCAGCAGAACACTGAAGCTTTCTTT
v_gene: TRBV6-5; j_gene: TRBJ1-5; abundance: .; d_gene: .; CDR3aa: CASTSGGQPQHF; CDR3nt: TGTGCCAGCACCTCGGGGGGTCAGCCCCAGCATTTT